This T cell receptor beta chain came from a study of patients and donors after allogeneic stem cell transplantation. In TCRdb, the RT-PCR reads were re-called with MiXCR into one record per CDR3 protein. The data show about 230,000 distinct CDR3 sequences, with around an eighth seen just once and 11% held by the top ten. Trimming stripped 1 base from V and 3 bases from J, with 12 bases between. The CDR3 consists of 15 residues. The germline V gene encodes CDR1 MGHRA and CDR2 YSYEKL. This clonotype occurred a few times. V is TRBV4-1 and J is TRBJ1-1; D is ambiguous. The receptor comes from a human donor who was either an allogeneic HSCT recipient or a stem cell or donor lymphocyte infusion donor (not recorded which). It is not recorded whose cells these are; they may come from a transplant donor. The sequencing sample was made of blood, either unsorted or a sorted T cell fraction (not recorded which). CDR3 nucleotides: TGCGCCAGCAGCCAAGGGGGTCTCCAGGACACTGAAGCTTTCTTT. This encodes CASSQGGLQDTEAFF.